This entry is about one T cell receptor beta chain. Its antigen target is currently unknown. No per-base quality is available; no much larger clone lies one base away. Only healthy Caucasian donors were included. This entry belongs to a study of identical twins (dated by TCRdb to the mid-2010s). Background for the entire study: TCR alpha and beta repertoires from monozygotic twins, unrelated adults of various ages and cord blood were deep-sequenced to test whether fetal clonotypes persist. To rule out contamination, replicate twin experiments were performed at different times with different library preparation protocols. The full study reports these points: Abundant cord blood beta clonotypes had fewer insertions, young adult naive repertoires showed a similar but weaker trend, and memory repertoires showed no such trend. A weaker excess of twin sharing was found in beta out-of-frame sequences because the signal-to-noise ratio was lowered by fewer shared sequences. Out-of-frame TCR alpha sequences shared between twins showed an excess of low generation-probability sequences compared with coincidental sharing between unrelated individuals. Conclusions relied on cross-sectional statistical analysis, since the same donors could not be followed over many years. Zero-insertion analyses could be partly confounded by invariant T cells such as MAIT and iNKT, although diverse VJ usage argued against such confounding for most clonotypes. Out-of-frame TCR alpha sharing in monozygotic twins was systematically underestimated by recombination models, whereas sharing between unrelated individuals was in agreement with the recombination models.

The CDR3 starts with the cysteine, ends with the phenylalanine, and has 15 residues. Only the CDR3 part of the read is kept: 45 bases, read in frame from the first base. Ends trimmed: V by 1 base, J by 13 bases; bases unmatched to a gene: 15. The germline V gene encodes CDR1 DFQATT and CDR2 SNEGSKA (reference sequence). The method behind the library was 5' RACE. For sequencing, an Illumina HiSeq 2000 was employed. A universal primer binding site was introduced by template switching, and a unique molecular identifier was present in the final cDNA, enabling accurate counting of TCR cDNA molecules. Specific primers in the conserved constant-segment region were used to synthesize first-strand cDNA for TCR alpha and beta chains. To control for contamination, every cDNA library carried two barcodes: a SMART-Mk sample barcode plus Illumina barcodes. TruSeq adapter sequences along with Illumina sample barcodes were introduced in two successive PCR steps. TCR alpha and beta cDNA libraries were sequenced on the Illumina HiSeq platform with custom primers. As for how the authors treated the data: Raw reads were processed with MiGEC to extract unique molecular identifiers, and MiXCR was used to determine CDR3 positions. Recombination models were inferred per individual with the repgenHMM and IGoR tools using an EM algorithm. The analysis of shared clonotypes was done with the tcR package in R, with sharing normalized by the product of cloneset sizes. To study raw recombination free of thymic and clonal selection effects, out-of-frame nonproductive sequences were analyzed. In TCRdb, the public reads were trimmed at Q25 with fastp and aligned with MiXCR, with productive beta chains retained. Every CDR3 protein is listed once, alongside the most common genes and DNA of its rows. What appears here as the V and J calls and clone size reflects TCRdb's work, not the paper's. Within this sample are around 1.7 million distinct CDR3 sequences, with roughly a third of them counted one time only. Of the sample, 0.25% to 0.3% is held by the ten largest clones.

Sample: cord blood. The source of this sequence is a newborn girl in good health. The chain was built from TRBV20-1 and TRBJ2-1, with 8 bases aligning to TRBD1. The bases are TGCAGTGCTAGAGCTAGGACAGGGCAGGGAGAGACCCAGTTCTTC. Its coded protein is CSARARTGQGETQFF.